This entry is about one T cell receptor beta chain. Its cognate antigen is unknown. The CDR3 loop spans 15 amino acids. Germline V gene lookup returns CDR1 SGHTA and CDR2 FQGNSA. V lost 7 bases, J lost 7 bases, and 22 bases lay in between. The sample originates from a study of T cells after yellow fever vaccination. Study overall: Fractions of limited cellularity were prepared by means of SMART-Seq v4 Ultra Low Input.

In making TCR cDNA, 5'RACE template switching added a universal primer site and UMIs to it. TCRdb independently ran MiXCR on the 5' RACE reads; one entry per CDR3 protein. Among about 400,000 distinct CDR3 sequences listed, around 10% were seen once. Notes on the study in general: On re-exposure, the response was weaker but peaked faster, at day 5 versus 15. The study noted that FACS-sorted repertoires could contain abundant clonotypes contaminating from the bulk population.

The chain is built from TRBV7-2 and TRBJ1-2; D not resolved. The sample in question was PBMCs, obtained on the day of the first yellow fever vaccination. The clonotype comes from a man between 18 and 35 years old who received the YFV17D yellow fever vaccine. The CDR3 sequence is CASNPPEGEFAGYTF. The CDR3 DNA follows: TGTGCCAGCAATCCCCCGGAGGGAGAGTTTGCTGGCTACACCTTC.